This T cell receptor (beta chain) derives from a study of T cells of healthy individuals. On this clonotype: Relative to the germline gene, one junction end is altered; a read error may explain this.

Germline CDR1 SGHTA, CDR2 FQGNSA. CDR3 length: 15 amino acids. TCRdb reprocessed the 5' RACE reads with MiXCR, giving one entry per CDR3 protein. The profile covers approximately 100,000 distinct CDR3 sequences, with around 17% appearing a single time and over 5% taken by the ten largest. This clonotype was obtained from a human donor in good health. This chain links TRBV7-2 with TRBJ1-1; D is possibly TRBD1 (6 bases). The CDR3 region is CVSSPDRTMNTEAFF. For the CDR3, the DNA is TGTGTCAGCAGCCCCGACAGGACCATGAACACTGAAGCTTTCTTT.